What follows are 10 T cell receptor beta chains derived from one specimen sequenced in a study of T cell changes during pregnancy in multiple sclerosis. Only in-frame clones appear in the TCRdb table, and some are missing; sequencing was by immunoSEQ multiplex PCR. This table holds tens of thousands of clones, 90% found once. Sequencing was performed on peripheral blood, taken in the second trimester of pregnancy. Source of these receptors: a female donor in good health, enrolled as a control in a pregnancy study.

V and J are TRBV6-5 and TRBJ2-5; tentatively, D is TRBD2 (5 bases). Trimming stripped 2 bases from V and 1 base from J, with 11 bases between. Per the germline V gene, CDR1 is MNHEY and CDR2 is SVGAGI. The CDR3 is made up of 15 amino acids. The CDR3 reads CASSYRRGPQETQYF. As DNA, the CDR3 is TGTGCCAGCAGTTACCGGCGAGGGCCCCAAGAGACCCAGTACTTC.

The chain carries TRBV28 and TRBJ2-7; 10 nucleotides match TRBD2. V lost 4 bases, J lost 6 bases, and 12 bases stayed unmatched. The CDR3 is 16 amino acids. Germline V gene data show CDR1 as MDHEN and CDR2 as SYDVKM. This CDR3 reads CASSYRLAGDTIEQYF. The DNA of the CDR3 is TGTGCCAGCAGTTACAGACTAGCGGGCGATACCATCGAGCAGTACTTC.

The chain recombines TRBV19 with TRBJ1-5; perhaps TRBD1 as D (6 bases). The CDR3 consists of 19 residues. CDR1 is LNHDA, CDR2 SQIVND, per germline (reference sequence). With 6 bases removed from V and 0 bases from J, the gap between germline ends came to 24 bases. The DNA for the CDR3 is TGTGCCAGTAGGGGCCGACAGGTAAACTGGTCGGATAGCAATCAGCCCCAGCATTTT. This encodes CASRGRQVNWSDSNQPQHF.

This sequence joins TRBV10-3 and TRBJ2-1; TRBD2 agrees at 7 bases. The CDR3 length is 15 residues. V lost 6 bases and J lost 8; bases outside the gene matches: 13. Germline V gives CDR1 ENHRY, CDR2 SYGVKD. This CDR3 reads CAISGGQRGSDEQFF. CDR3 DNA sequence: TGTGCCATCAGCGGTGGTCAGCGGGGAAGCGATGAGCAGTTCTTC.

The chain couples TRBV25-1 to TRBJ1-3; D is ambiguous. CDR1 and CDR2 (germline): MGHDK, SYGVNS. Trimming took 3 bases from V and 9 from J, leaving 15 bases between them. The CDR3 is 14 amino acids. CDR3 amino acids: CASSDGEEAATIYF. In DNA, the CDR3 is TGTGCCAGCAGTGATGGCGAGGAGGCGGCCACCATATATTTT.

CDR3 nucleotide sequence: TGCGCCAGCAGGGCCGGGACTCATACCTACGAGCAGTACTTC. It specifies CASRAGTHTYEQYF. The chain recombines TRBV10-2 with TRBJ2-7, with D possibly being TRBD2 (6 bases). CDR1 is WSHSY, CDR2 SAAADI, per germline. The CDR3 has 14 residues. Trimming removed 6 bases from V and 2 bases from J, with 14 bases in between.

V is TRBV27 and J is TRBJ1-4; perhaps TRBD1 as D (5 bases). The CDR3 has 17 amino acids. CDR1 and CDR2 (germline): MNHEY, SMNVEV (reference sequence). The V end was cut by 0 bases, the J end by 8 bases, with 19 bases between. CDR3 region: CASSLSGSQGAHEKLFF. For the CDR3, the DNA is TGTGCCAGCAGTTTATCGGGGTCGCAGGGTGCACACGAAAAACTGTTTTTT.

The chain is built from TRBV5-4 and TRBJ1-1, with no clear D. CDR1 is SGHNT and CDR2 is YYREEE in the germline V gene (reference sequence). The CDR3 is 14 amino acids. Trimming took 4 bases from V and 4 from J, leaving 14 bases between them. CDR3 loop: CASSPQILPTEAFF. The DNA for the CDR3 is TGTGCCAGCAGCCCCCAGATCCTGCCCACTGAAGCTTTCTTT. The complete variable domain, with remaining parts taken from reference TRBV5-4 and TRBJ1-1, reads ETGVTQSPTHLIKTRGQQVTLRCSSQSGHNTVSWYQQALGQGPQFIFQYYREEENGRGNFPPRFSGLQFPNYSSELNVNALELDDSALYLCASSPQILPTEAFFGQGTRLTVV.

The DNA of the CDR3 is TGTGCCAGCAGCCCACAGCTCACCGGGGAGCTGTTTTTT. It is translated as CASSPQLTGELFF. The rearrangement joins TRBV7-3 to TRBJ2-2; D remains unclear. V dropped 5 bases and J dropped 4 bases, with 8 bases sitting between them. Germline V CDR1 and CDR2: SGHTA, FQGTGA. The length of the CDR3 is 13 residues.

The chain joins TRBV12-1 to TRBJ2-1; the DNA was not used to check the table's D call, TRBD1. TRBV12-1 is recorded as a pseudogene. The CDR3 consists of 15 residues. The chain's CDR3 is CASSPRDRGSNEQFF. CDR3 nucleotide sequence: TGTGCCAGCAGCCCGCGGGACAGGGGGAGCAATGAGCAGTTCTTC.